The T cell receptor (beta chain) under discussion was sequenced for a study of blood T cell repertoires in COVID-19. Study context: The United States, Italy and Spain provided the acute and convalescent COVID-19 samples. Sources were T cells, B-cell-depleted T cells, or PBMCs; the material itself was cDNA or gDNA.

This clone was detected only once. The authors' processing: Amplification from reference gene primers served as the basis for estimated nucleated cell counts. Profiled with immunoSEQ multiplex PCR; TCRdb holds only in-frame clones, not every one. The D gene and trimming were derived from the DNA, and the V and J assignments and clone size from that table. The table records about 190,000 clones, roughly 80% of them present only once. The CDR3 consists of 16 residues. The junction had 11 bases not matched to a gene; V was cut back by 2 bases and J by 5 bases. CDR1 and CDR2 (germline): LNHDA, SQIVND (reference sequence).

The sequence was collected from a woman aged 40-49 years with acute or convalescent COVID-19. The sequenced sample consisted of peripheral blood. J is TRBJ2-7 and V is TRBV19; 8 bases fit TRBD1. CDR3 bases: TGTGCCAGTAGTATAAGTCCAGGACAGGGACCGGACGAGCAGTACTTC. Translating gives CASSISPGQGPDEQYF.